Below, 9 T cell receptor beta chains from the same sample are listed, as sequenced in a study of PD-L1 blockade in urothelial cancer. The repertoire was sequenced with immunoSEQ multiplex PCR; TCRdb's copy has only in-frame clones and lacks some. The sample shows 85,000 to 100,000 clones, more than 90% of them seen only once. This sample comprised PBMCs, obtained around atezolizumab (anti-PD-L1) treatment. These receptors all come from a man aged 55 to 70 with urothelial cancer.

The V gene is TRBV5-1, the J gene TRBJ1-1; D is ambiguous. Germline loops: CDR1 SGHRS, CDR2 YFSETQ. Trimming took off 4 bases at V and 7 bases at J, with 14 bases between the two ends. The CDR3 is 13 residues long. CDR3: CASSALTGDEAFF. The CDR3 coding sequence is TGCGCCAGCAGCGCGCTGACGGGAGATGAAGCTTTCTTT.

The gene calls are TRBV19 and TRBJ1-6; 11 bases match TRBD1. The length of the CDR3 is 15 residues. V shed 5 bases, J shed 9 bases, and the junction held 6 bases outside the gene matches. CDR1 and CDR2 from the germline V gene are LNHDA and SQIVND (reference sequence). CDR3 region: CASSAGTGGSSPLHF. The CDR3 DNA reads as TGTGCCAGTAGTGCTGGGACAGGGGGTTCTTCACCCCTCCACTTT.

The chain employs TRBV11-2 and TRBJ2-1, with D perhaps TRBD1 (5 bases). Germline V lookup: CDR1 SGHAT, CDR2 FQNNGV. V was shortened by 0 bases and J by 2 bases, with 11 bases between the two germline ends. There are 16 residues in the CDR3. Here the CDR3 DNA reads TGTGCCAGCAGCTTAGAGCGGACACCCACCTACAATGAGCAGTTCTTC. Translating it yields CASSLERTPTYNEQFF.

The CDR3, as DNA: TGTGCCAGCAGCTTTGACAGGGTCTCCTACAATGAGCAGTTCTTC. It translates to CASSFDRVSYNEQFF. This chain joins TRBV5-8 and TRBJ2-1; 7 nucleotides agree with TRBD1. This CDR3 is built from 15 residues. J gave up 0 bases and V 2 bases, and 2 bases lay outside the gene matches. Germline loops: CDR1 SGHTS, CDR2 YDEGEE.

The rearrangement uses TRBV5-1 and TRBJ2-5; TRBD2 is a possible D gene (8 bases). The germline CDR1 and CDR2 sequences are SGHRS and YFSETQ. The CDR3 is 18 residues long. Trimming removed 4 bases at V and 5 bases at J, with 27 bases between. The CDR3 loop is CASSRGIIAGQRGETQYF. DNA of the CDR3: TGCGCCAGCAGCAGGGGGATTATAGCGGGACAGCGGGGGGAGACCCAGTACTTC.

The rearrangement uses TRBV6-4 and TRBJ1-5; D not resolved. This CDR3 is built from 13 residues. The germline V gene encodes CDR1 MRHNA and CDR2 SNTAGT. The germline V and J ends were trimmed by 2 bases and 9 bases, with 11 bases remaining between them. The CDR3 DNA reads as TGTGCCAGCAGTGACGTCCACGGTTCGCCCCAGCATTTT. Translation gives CASSDVHGSPQHF.

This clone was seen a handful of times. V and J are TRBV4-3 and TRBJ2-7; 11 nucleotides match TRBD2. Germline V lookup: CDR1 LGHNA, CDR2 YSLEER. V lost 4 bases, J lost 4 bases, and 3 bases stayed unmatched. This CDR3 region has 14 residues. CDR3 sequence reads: CASSLVAGGYEQYF. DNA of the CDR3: TGCGCCAGCAGCCTCGTAGCGGGAGGGTACGAGCAGTACTTC.

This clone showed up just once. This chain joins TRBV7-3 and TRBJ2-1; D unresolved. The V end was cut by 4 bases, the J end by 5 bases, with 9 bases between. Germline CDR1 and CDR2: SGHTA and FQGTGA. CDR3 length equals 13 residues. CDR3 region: CASSSHPDNEQFF. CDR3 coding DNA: TGTGCCAGCAGCTCCCATCCAGACAATGAGCAGTTCTTC.

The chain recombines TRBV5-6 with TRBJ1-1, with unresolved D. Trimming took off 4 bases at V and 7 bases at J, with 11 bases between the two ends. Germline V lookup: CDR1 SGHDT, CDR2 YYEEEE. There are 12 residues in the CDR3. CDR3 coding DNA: TGTGCCAGCAGCCCGACGGGTTTTGAAGCTTTCTTT. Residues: CASSPTGFEAFF.